These 2 T cell receptor beta chains came from one sample sequenced in a study of T cells in localized non-small cell lung cancer. Using immunoSEQ multiplex PCR, the repertoire was profiled, and TCRdb retains in-frame clones only, with some absent. The sample holds about 1,500 clones, around 34% seen once. The material sequenced was lung tumor tissue, taken before any cancer treatment. Receptors were obtained from a woman aged 35-75 years with stage II lung adenocarcinoma.

V is TRBV9 and J is TRBJ2-7; TRBD1 matches at 11 bases. Per the germline V gene, CDR1 is SGDLS and CDR2 is YYNGEE. The junction had 3 bases not matched to a gene; V was cut back by 5 bases and J by 2 bases. This CDR3 comprises 14 residues. The CDR3 reads CASRTDRGPYEQYF. The CDR3 nucleotides are TGTGCCAGCAGGACGGACAGGGGGCCCTACGAGCAGTACTTC.

The chain carries TRBV6-8 and TRBJ2-1, with D unclear. The V end lost 4 bases, the J end lost 6 bases, and 7 bases lay between the germline ends. The CDR3 length is 12 residues. Germline V gene sequence: CDR1 MNHGY, CDR2 SAAAGT. The CDR3 protein is CASSSGSNEQFF. In DNA form, the CDR3 reads TGTGCCAGCAGTTCCGGCTCCAATGAGCAGTTCTTC.